These T cell receptor beta chains were read from a single sample in a study of blood T cell repertoires in COVID-19. Libraries were prepared by immunoSEQ multiplex PCR; TCRdb keeps only in-frame clonotypes and omits some of them. The repertoire holds 120,000 to 150,000 clones, with 88% as singletons. Sequenced input: peripheral blood. The receptors derive from a human donor in a cohort sampled during active COVID-19. CDR3s include the opening cysteine and the closing phenylalanine or tryptophan. Each record gives: D gene, J gene, V gene, CDR3 length, CDR3 DNA, CDR3 protein. D genes are given only for firm matches.

>-|TRBJ1-1|TRBV11-2|12
TGTGCCAGCAGCCTCCTGAACACTGAAGCTTTCTTT
CASSLLNTEAFF
>-|TRBJ2-5|TRBV7-9|13
TGTGCCAGCAGCTTAGGGCCCGGGGGGACCCAGTACTTC
CASSLGPGGTQYF
>TRBD1|TRBJ2-1|TRBV29-1|14
TGCAGCGTTGCCCGGGACAGCCCATACAATGAGCAGTTCTTC
CSVARDSPYNEQFF
>-|TRBJ1-1|TRBV28|15
TGTGCCAGCAGTGCTCAGGGCTGGGGGGACACTGAAGCTTTCTTT
CASSAQGWGDTEAFF
>-|TRBJ2-1|TRBV7-8|19
TGTGCCAGCAGCTCTAAAAGCCTTGAGACTTTCTCCTCCTACAATGAGCAGTTCTTC
CASSSKSLETFSSYNEQFF
>-|TRBJ2-1|TRBV9|15
TGTGCCAGCAGCCCCTTCGCGGACTCCTACAATGAGCAGTTCTTC
CASSPFADSYNEQFF
>TRBD2|TRBJ2-3|TRBV3-1/TRBV3-2|16
TGTGCCAGCAGCCAAGGCGGGGGGGCTTCCACAGATACGCAGTATTTT
CASSQGGGASTDTQYF
>-|TRBJ2-1|TRBV7-8|13
TGTGCCAGCAGCCGCCCGTCCGAGGATGAGCAGTTCTTC
CASSRPSEDEQFF
>TRBD2|TRBJ2-2|TRBV7-2|15
TGTGCCAGCAGCCCCCTAGCGGGAGAGGCCGGGGAGCTGTTTTTT
CASSPLAGEAGELFF
>-|TRBJ2-3|TRBV14|16
TGTGCCAGCAGCCGAAGATTACGGGGGATTCAAGATACGCAGTATTTT
CASSRRLRGIQDTQYF
>-|TRBJ2-7|TRBV15|14
TGTGCCACCAGCAGAGTTCGTAGCTCCTACGAGCAGTACTTC
CATSRVRSSYEQYF
>-|TRBJ1-2|TRBV10-3|17
TGTGCCATCACCGCCCTGTCCACAGGGAGCGGACTCCTTGGCTACACCTTC
CAITALSTGSGLLGYTF
>TRBD2|TRBJ2-1|TRBV19|15
TGTGCCAGTAACCCACTAGCGGGAGGGCCGAATGAGCAGTTCTTC
CASNPLAGGPNEQFF
>TRBD2|TRBJ2-7|TRBV28|16
TGTGCCAGCAGTTCCACTAGCGGGGGGGGTATGTACGAGCAGTACTTC
CASSSTSGGGMYEQYF